This TCR beta chain was documented in a study of T-cell reconstitution after alpha-beta-depleted transplantation in children. General study results and limits: After transplant, at about two months, alpha-beta T cells were reportedly derived from several hundred expanded graft clones. Surviving recipient T cells and intrathymic progenitors accounted for some patients' high TCRbeta diversity at day 60.

As it was prepared, the TCRbeta library received unique molecular identifiers. TCRdb re-called the PCR reads with MiXCR, one entry per CDR3 protein. The sample gives fewer than 450,000 distinct CDR3 sequences, 15% to 20% of which show up once; roughly 41% is in the top ten. The CDR3 sequence is 15 residues long. V was clipped by 3 bases and J by 2 bases, with 13 bases between them. Germline V CDR1 and CDR2: MNHEY, SVGAGI. In its sample, this clonotype was seen many times. Its target is unknown. The chain combines TRBV6-5 with TRBJ2-5, with D perhaps matching TRBD2 (6 bases). The sequences come from PBMCs, mostly from graft donor cells, collected 360 days after TCRalphabeta/CD19-depleted stem cell transplant. This TCR was recovered from a male patient aged 2-15 years who had a stem cell transplant for acute lymphoblastic leukemia, so the T cells may come from the graft donor. The CDR3 region has the DNA TGTGCCAGCAGTTATTACGGACTACTACAAGAGACCCAGTACTTC. Its translation: CASSYYGLLQETQYF.